The rows below give T cell receptor beta chains drawn from one sample of a study of blood T cell repertoires in COVID-19. The table came from immunoSEQ multiplex PCR; TCRdb's copy has only in-frame clones and leaves some out. This table holds roughly 520,000 clones, around 87% found once. Sequencing was performed on PBMCs or T cells enriched from blood (not recorded which). The receptors shown here come from a woman in her thirties or forties who had recovered from COVID-19. Both conserved end residues are part of each CDR3. Fields, in order: clone size, V gene, J gene, D gene, CDR3 DNA, CDR3 protein. A D gene is named only where the DNA matches it firmly. The size of a clone is reported for some rows only, either as once, few or many, or as a class for expanded clones.

>-|TRBV7-2|TRBJ1-2|-
TGTGCCAGCAGCTTAGGTAGGGGAGGCTATGGCTACACCTTC
CASSLGRGGYGYTF
>-|TRBV6-2/TRBV6-3|TRBJ2-2|TRBD1
TGTGCCAGCAGTTGGAGACAGGGGGCCGGGGAGCTGTTTTTT
CASSWRQGAGELFF
>-|TRBV18|TRBJ1-5|TRBD1
TGTGCCAGCTCACCGGGACAGGGGGCGGGTCAGCCCCAGCATTTT
CASSPGQGAGQPQHF
>-|TRBV2|TRBJ1-3|-
TGTGCCAGCAGTGATCGGGGATTGTCTGGAAACACCATATATTTT
CASSDRGLSGNTIYF
>-|TRBV18|TRBJ2-7|TRBD1
TGTGCCAGCTCACCAATGACAGGGTCCTACGAGCAGTACTTC
CASSPMTGSYEQYF
>-|TRBV6-2/TRBV6-3|TRBJ2-1|-
TGTGCCAGCAGTGAGGGGGTCACCAATGAGCAGTTCTTC
CASSEGVTNEQFF
>-|TRBV7-2|TRBJ2-1|TRBD2
TGTGCCAGCAGCTTATCTAGCGGGAGTTCCTACAATGAGCAGTTCTTC
CASSLSSGSSYNEQFF
>-|TRBV6-1|TRBJ2-7|-
TGTGCCAGCAGTGAAGGAGACTCCGTCACCTACGAGCAGTACTTC
CASSEGDSVTYEQYF
>-|TRBV14|TRBJ1-1|-
TGTGCCAGCAGCCAAGAACAGGGCATGAACACTGAAGCTTTCTTT
CASSQEQGMNTEAFF
>-|TRBV9|TRBJ1-4|TRBD1
TGTGCCAGCAGCCCCGGGACAGATACTAATGAAAAACTGTTTTTT
CASSPGTDTNEKLFF
>-|TRBV7-9|TRBJ2-2|-
TGTGCCAGCAGCCCTGTCCCGGGAGAGGACGGGGAGCTGTTTTTT
CASSPVPGEDGELFF
>many|TRBV9|TRBJ2-1|TRBD2
TGTGCCAGCAGCGTAGTTGGGGGAGGGCAGTCGGTTGAGCAGTTCTTC
CASSVVGGGQSVEQFF
>-|TRBV27|TRBJ1-5|-
TGTGCCAGCAGTTTACAGGGAGGCGATCAGCCCCAGCATTTT
CASSLQGGDQPQHF
>once|TRBV18|TRBJ1-1|-
TGTGCCAGCTCACCAACTAGACCTACCACTGCAGCTTTCTTT
CASSPTRPTTAAFF
>-|TRBV27|TRBJ2-5|TRBD2
TGTGCCAGCAGGACAACTAGCGCTCTTCAGACCCAGTACTTC
CASRTTSALQTQYF
>-|TRBV9|TRBJ2-1|TRBD2
TGTGCCAGCAGCGTGACTAGCGGGAGGGCCGGCGTTAATGAGCAGTTCTTC
CASSVTSGRAGVNEQFF
>-|TRBV7-6|TRBJ2-6|TRBD1
TGTGCCAGCAGCCTCGACAGGGATGGGGCCAACGTCCTGACTTTC
CASSLDRDGANVLTF
>-|TRBV7-2|TRBJ1-6|-
TGTGCCAGCAGCTCCCCGGTGGTACCCCTCCACTTT
CASSSPVVPLHF
>-|TRBV18|TRBJ1-5|TRBD1
TGTGCCAGCTCGTCAGGGGGCCCGGGCAATCAGCCCCAGCATTTT
CASSSGGPGNQPQHF
>-|TRBV27|TRBJ2-7|-
TGTGCCAGCACCTCAGTGGGGTCTGCGGGACCAGGGGGAGAGCAGTACTTC
CASTSVGSAGPGGEQYF
>once|TRBV15|TRBJ1-3|TRBD1
TGTGCCACCAGCGCACCTGACAGGGATTCTGGAAACACCATATATTTT
CATSAPDRDSGNTIYF
>-|TRBV2|TRBJ2-1|-
TGTGCCAGCAGCTTCGAAGGGGGCTCCTACAATGAGCAGTTCTTC
CASSFEGGSYNEQFF
>-|TRBV10-3|TRBJ2-1|-
TGTGCCATCAGTGCCGCGTTAACCTACAATGAGCAGTTCTTC
CAISAALTYNEQFF
>-|TRBV6-7|TRBJ1-1|-
TGTGCCCATAAACTAGGGCGTAACTCTGAAGCTTTCTTT
CAHKLGRNSEAFF
>once|TRBV5-1|TRBJ2-7|-
TGCGCCAGCAGCTCTAGCGCTTTTGGCTCCTACGAGCAGTACTTC
CASSSSAFGSYEQYF
>-|TRBV12-3/TRBV12-4|TRBJ2-4|TRBD1
TGTGCCAGCAGTTACAGGGGTCTACTGTACTTC
CASSYRGLLYF
>-|TRBV5-8|TRBJ2-1|-
TGTGCCAGCAGCTTGGTACACCTCTCCTACAATGAGCAGTTCTTC
CASSLVHLSYNEQFF